The 3 T cell receptor beta chains below all came from one sample that was sequenced in a study of CD8 T cells in Susac syndrome. RNA, at 0.5 to 1 ug, was reverse transcribed with random hexamers. TCRdb itself ran the immunoSEQ multiplex PCR reads through MiXCR, one entry per CDR3 protein. The sample yields 130,000 to 150,000 distinct CDR3 sequences, about 93% seen once. The sequencing sample was made of CD8+ T cells from PBMCs. Receptors were obtained from a human donor in good health.

This clonotype was detected a few times. The V call is TRBV12-5, the J call TRBJ2-1; possibly TRBD1 or TRBD2 for D (5 bases each). Trimming stripped 5 bases from V and 3 bases from J, with 5 bases between. Germline CDR1 and CDR2: LGHNT and FRNRAP. The CDR3 loop spans 12 amino acids. CDR3 loop: CASGGGYNEQFF. The CDR3 DNA reads TGTGCTAGTGGTGGGGGCTACAATGAGCAGTTCTTC.

The V call is TRBV2, the J call TRBJ1-1; D not resolved. Per the germline V gene, CDR1 is SNHLY and CDR2 is FYNNEI. The CDR3 totals 12 residues. Trimming stripped 9 bases from V and 0 bases from J, with 8 bases between. CDR3 sequence reads: CASDRLNTEAFF. Written as DNA, the CDR3 is TGTGCCAGTGACCGACTGAACACTGAAGCTTTCTTT.

The CDR3 sequence: CASSVAGTAYNEQFF. Written as DNA, the CDR3 is TGTGCCAGCAGCGTAGCTGGGACAGCCTACAATGAGCAGTTCTTC. The chain employs TRBV9 and TRBJ2-1; 7 bases line up with TRBD1. V dropped 0 bases and J dropped 2; count of bases not matched to a gene: 2. Germline CDR1 SGDLS, CDR2 YYNGEE. The CDR3 spans 15 residues.